This T cell receptor (beta chain) was captured in a study of shared clonotypes between healthy human individuals. CD45RO negativity and positive selection for CCR7 defined naive CD8 cells, a population that excluded terminally differentiated effector memory CD45RA+ cells. TCRdb's table, derived via immunoSEQ multiplex PCR, lists solely in-frame clones and lacks some. The sample has a few million clones; just over 90% are singletons. The CDR3 extends over 15 amino acids. The germline CDR1 and CDR2 sequences are SGHTA and FQGNSA. The V end was cut by 5 bases, the J end by 2 bases, with 16 bases between. Points from the study as a whole: In a handful of donors, approximately 5% of naive CD4 clonotypes appeared in common.

As to this clone: The antigen remains undetermined.

The rearrangement uses TRBV7-2 and TRBJ2-7, with D possibly called TRBD1 or TRBD2 (7 bases each). Sequenced input: naive CD8+ T cells from PBMCs. The receptor's source is a man aged 18 to 30 in good health. Some clones in this sample may be carry-over from other donors' samples. The CDR3: CASSPRQGGTYEQYF. The DNA of the CDR3 is TGTGCCAGCAGCCCCCGTCAGGGGGGGACCTACGAGCAGTACTTC.